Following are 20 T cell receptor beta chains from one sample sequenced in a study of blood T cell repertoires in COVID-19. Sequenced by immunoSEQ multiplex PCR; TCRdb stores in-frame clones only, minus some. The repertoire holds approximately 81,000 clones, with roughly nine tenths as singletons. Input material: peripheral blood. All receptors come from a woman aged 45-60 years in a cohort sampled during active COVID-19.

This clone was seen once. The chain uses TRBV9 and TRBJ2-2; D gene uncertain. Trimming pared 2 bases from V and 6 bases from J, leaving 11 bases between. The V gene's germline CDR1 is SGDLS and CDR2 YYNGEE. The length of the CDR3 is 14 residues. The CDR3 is CASSVSSGPGELFF. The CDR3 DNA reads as TGTGCCAGCAGCGTTTCTAGTGGCCCCGGGGAGCTGTTTTTT.

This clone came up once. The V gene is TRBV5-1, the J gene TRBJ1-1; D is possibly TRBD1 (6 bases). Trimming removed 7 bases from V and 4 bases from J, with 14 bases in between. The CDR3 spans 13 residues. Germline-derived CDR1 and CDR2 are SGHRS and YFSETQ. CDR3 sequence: CASGTGWSTEAFF. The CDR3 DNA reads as TGCGCCAGCGGTACAGGGTGGTCCACTGAAGCTTTCTTT. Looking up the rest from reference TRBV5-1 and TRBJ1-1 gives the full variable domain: KAGVTQTPRYLIKTRGQQVTLSCSPISGHRSVSWYQQTPGQGLQFLFEYFSETQRNKGNFPGRFSGRQFSNSRSEMNVSTLELGDSALYLCASGTGWSTEAFFGQGTRLTVV.

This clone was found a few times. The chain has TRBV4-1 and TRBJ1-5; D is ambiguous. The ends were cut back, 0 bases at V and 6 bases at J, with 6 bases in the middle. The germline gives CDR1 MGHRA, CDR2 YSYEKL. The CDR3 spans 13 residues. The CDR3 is CASSQDLSQPQHF. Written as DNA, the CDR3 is TGCGCCAGCAGCCAAGATCTAAGTCAGCCCCAGCATTTT.

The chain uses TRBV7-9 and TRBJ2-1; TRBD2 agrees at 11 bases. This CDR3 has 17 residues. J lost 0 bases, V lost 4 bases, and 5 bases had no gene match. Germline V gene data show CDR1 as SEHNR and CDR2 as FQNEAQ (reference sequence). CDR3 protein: CASSSLGLAVSYNEQFF. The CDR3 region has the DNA TGTGCCAGCAGCTCTTTGGGACTAGCGGTCTCCTACAATGAGCAGTTCTTC.

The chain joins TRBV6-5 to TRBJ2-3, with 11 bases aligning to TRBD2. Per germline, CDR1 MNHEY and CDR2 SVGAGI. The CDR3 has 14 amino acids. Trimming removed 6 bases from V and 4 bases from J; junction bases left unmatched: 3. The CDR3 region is CASRRLAGPDTQYF. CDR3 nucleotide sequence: TGTGCCAGCAGAAGACTAGCGGGGCCAGATACGCAGTATTTT.

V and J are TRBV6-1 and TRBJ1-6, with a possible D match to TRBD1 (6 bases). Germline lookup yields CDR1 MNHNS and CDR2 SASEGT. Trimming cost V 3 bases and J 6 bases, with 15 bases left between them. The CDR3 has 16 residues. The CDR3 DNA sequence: TGTGCCAGCAGTGAGGTGGGGGGGGCCGGTAATTCACCCCTCCACTTT. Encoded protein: CASSEVGGAGNSPLHF.

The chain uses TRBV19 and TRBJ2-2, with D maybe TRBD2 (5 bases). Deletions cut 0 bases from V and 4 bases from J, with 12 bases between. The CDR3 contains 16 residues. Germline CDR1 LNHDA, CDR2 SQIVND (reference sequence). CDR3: CASSIEASAGTGELFF. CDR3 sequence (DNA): TGTGCCAGTAGTATAGAGGCCTCGGCGGGCACCGGGGAGCTGTTTTTT.

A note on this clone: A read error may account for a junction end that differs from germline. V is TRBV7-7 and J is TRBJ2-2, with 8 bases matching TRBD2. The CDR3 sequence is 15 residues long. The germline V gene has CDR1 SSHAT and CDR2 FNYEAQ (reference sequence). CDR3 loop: CASSSGLGGTGELFF. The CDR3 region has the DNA TGTGCTAGCAGCTCGGGACTAGGGGGCACCGGGGAGCTGTTTTTT. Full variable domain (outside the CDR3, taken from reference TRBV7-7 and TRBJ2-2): GAGVSQSPRYKVTKRGQDVTLRCDPISSHATLYWYQQALGQGPEFLTYFNYEAQPDKSGLPSDRFSAERPEGSISTLTIQRTEQRDSAMYRCASSSGLGGTGELFFGEGSRLTVL.

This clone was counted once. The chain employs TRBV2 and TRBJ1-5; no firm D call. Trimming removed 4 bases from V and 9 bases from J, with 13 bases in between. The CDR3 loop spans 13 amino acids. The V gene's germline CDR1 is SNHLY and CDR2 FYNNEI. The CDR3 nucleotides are TGTGCCAGCAGTGTGAGGCTAATCGCGCCCCAGCATTTT. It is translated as CASSVRLIAPQHF. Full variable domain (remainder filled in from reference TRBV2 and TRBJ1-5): EPEVTQTPSHQVTQMGQEVILRCVPISNHLYFYWYRQILGQKVEFLVSFYNNEISEKSEIFDDQFSVERPDGSNFTLKIRSTKLEDSAMYFCASSVRLIAPQHFGDGTRLSIL.

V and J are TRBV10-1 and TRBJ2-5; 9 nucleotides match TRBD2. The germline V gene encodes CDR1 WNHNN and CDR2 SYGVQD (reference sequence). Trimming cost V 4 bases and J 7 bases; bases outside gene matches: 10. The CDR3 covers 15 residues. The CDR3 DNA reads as TGCGCCAGCAGTGCAGCGGGGGGCAACTTCGGGACCCAGTACTTC. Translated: CASSAAGGNFGTQYF.

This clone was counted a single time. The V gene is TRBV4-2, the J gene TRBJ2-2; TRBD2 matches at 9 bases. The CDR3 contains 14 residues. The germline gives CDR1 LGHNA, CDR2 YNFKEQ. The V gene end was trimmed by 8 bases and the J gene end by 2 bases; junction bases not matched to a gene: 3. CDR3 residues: CASGGTSNTGELFF. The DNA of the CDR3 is TGTGCCAGCGGCGGGACTAGCAACACCGGGGAGCTGTTTTTT.

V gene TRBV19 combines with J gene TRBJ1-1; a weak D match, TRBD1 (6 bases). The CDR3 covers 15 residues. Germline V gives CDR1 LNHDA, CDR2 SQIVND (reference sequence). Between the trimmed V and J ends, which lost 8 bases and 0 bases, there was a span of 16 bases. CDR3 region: CASVRGGVMNTEAFF. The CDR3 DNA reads TGTGCCAGTGTAAGAGGGGGAGTAATGAACACTGAAGCTTTCTTT.

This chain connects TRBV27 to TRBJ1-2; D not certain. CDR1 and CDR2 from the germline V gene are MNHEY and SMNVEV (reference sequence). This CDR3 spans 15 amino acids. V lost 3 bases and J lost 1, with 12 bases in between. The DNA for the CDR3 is TGTGCCAGCAGTTTCGGGCGGGAGCTTAACTATGGCTACACCTTC. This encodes CASSFGRELNYGYTF.

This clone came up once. CDR3 loop: CASSKGGGAKNIQYF. The CDR3 DNA follows: TGTGCCAGCAGTAAGGGGGGGGGAGCCAAAAACATTCAGTACTTC. This chain joins TRBV2 and TRBJ2-4, with D possibly matching TRBD2 (7 bases). V lost 5 bases to trimming and J lost 0 bases, with 11 bases between them. The CDR3 is 15 residues long. Germline CDR1 SNHLY, CDR2 FYNNEI.

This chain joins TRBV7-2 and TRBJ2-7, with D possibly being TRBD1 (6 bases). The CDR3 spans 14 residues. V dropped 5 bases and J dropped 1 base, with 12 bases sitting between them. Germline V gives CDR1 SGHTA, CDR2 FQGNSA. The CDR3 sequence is CASSKAGDSYEQYF. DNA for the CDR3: TGTGCCAGCAGCAAGGCAGGGGATTCCTACGAGCAGTACTTC.

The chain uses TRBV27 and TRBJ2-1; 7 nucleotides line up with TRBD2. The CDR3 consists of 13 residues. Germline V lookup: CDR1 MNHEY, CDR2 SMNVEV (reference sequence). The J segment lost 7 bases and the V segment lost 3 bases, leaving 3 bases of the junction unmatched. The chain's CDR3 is CASSFGGVNEQFF. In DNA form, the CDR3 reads TGTGCCAGCAGTTTTGGGGGGGTTAATGAGCAGTTCTTC.

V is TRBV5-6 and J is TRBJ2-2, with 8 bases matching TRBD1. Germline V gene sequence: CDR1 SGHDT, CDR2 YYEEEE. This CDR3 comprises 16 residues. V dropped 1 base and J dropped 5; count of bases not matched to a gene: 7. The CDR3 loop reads CASSLFRTGWTGELFF. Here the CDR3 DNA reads TGTGCCAGCAGCTTGTTTCGGACAGGGTGGACCGGGGAGCTGTTTTTT. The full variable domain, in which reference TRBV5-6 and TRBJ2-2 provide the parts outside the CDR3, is DAGVTQSPTHLIKTRGQQVTLRCSPKSGHDTVSWYQQALGQGPQFIFQYYEEEERQRGNFPDRFSGHQFPNYSSELNVNALLLGDSALYLCASSLFRTGWTGELFFGEGSRLTVL.

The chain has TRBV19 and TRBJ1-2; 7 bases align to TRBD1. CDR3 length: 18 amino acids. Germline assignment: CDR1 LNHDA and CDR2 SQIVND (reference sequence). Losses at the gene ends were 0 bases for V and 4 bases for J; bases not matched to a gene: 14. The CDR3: CASSIDLWGPDRIYGYTF. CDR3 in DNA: TGTGCCAGTAGTATAGATCTATGGGGCCCGGACAGGATCTATGGCTACACCTTC.

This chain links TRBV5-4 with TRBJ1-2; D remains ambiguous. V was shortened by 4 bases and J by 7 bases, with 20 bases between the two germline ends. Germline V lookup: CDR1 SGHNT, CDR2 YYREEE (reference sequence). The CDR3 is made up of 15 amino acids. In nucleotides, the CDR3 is TGTGCCAGCAGCCCAATGACACCACCTCGGGGTGGCTACACCTTC. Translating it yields CASSPMTPPRGGYTF.

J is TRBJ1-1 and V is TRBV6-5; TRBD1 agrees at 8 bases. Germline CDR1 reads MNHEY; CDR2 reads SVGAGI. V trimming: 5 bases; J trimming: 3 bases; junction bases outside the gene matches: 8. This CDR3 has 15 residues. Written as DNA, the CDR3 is TGTGCCAGCAGTCCTGACAGGGGAAGTTACACTGAAGCTTTCTTT. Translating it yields CASSPDRGSYTEAFF.